Presented here are 24 T cell receptor beta chains from one specimen sequenced in a study of CD8 T cells in Susac syndrome. Random hexamers served to reverse transcribe roughly 0.5 to 1 ug RNA. TCRdb re-derived calls from the immunoSEQ multiplex PCR reads in MiXCR, one entry per CDR3 protein. The sample gives 84,000 or so distinct CDR3 sequences, 85% to 95% of which show up once; approximately 0.48% is in the top ten. Sequences were obtained from CD8+ T cells from PBMCs. These receptors all stem from a human donor with Susac syndrome.

The chain is built from TRBV20-1 and TRBJ1-5; tentative D call: TRBD1 (6 bases). Germline V lookup: CDR1 DFQATT, CDR2 SNEGSKA (reference sequence). The V gene lost 7 bases and the J gene lost 7 bases, with 26 bases spanning the gap. The CDR3 has 16 amino acids. CDR3: CSGKPRTVGFNQPQHF. As DNA, the CDR3 is TGCAGTGGAAAACCAAGGACAGTAGGGTTTAACCAGCCCCAGCATTTT.

The CDR3 loop reads CASSYSKNVMNTEAFF. For the CDR3, the DNA is TGTGCCAGCAGTTACTCGAAGAACGTCATGAACACTGAAGCTTTCTTT. This chain uses TRBV6-5 with TRBJ1-1, with D hard to call. The CDR3 is made up of 16 amino acids. Germline V lookup: CDR1 MNHEY, CDR2 SVGAGI. V was clipped by 0 bases and J by 0 bases, with 11 bases between them.

The chain uses TRBV29-1 and TRBJ1-1; D gene uncertain. The CDR3 consists of 11 residues. Between the trimmed V and J ends, which lost 5 bases and 8 bases, there was a span of 12 bases. The germline V gene has CDR1 SQVTM and CDR2 ANQGSEA. The CDR3 spells CSVNRPYEAFF. The DNA of the CDR3 is TGCAGCGTTAACAGACCTTACGAAGCTTTCTTT.

The V gene is TRBV7-9, the J gene TRBJ2-1; 10 bases are shared with TRBD2. Looked up from germline, CDR1 is SEHNR and CDR2 is FQNEAQ (reference sequence). The length of the CDR3 is 15 residues. The V gene end was trimmed by 5 bases and the J gene end by 4 bases; junction bases not matched to a gene: 5. The CDR3 coding sequence is TGTGCCAGCAGCATGACTAGCGGGCCTTACAATGAGCAGTTCTTC. Amino acid sequence: CASSMTSGPYNEQFF.

The V gene is TRBV13, the J gene TRBJ2-7; 7 bases align to TRBD2. CDR1 is PRHDT, CDR2 FYEKMQ, per germline (reference sequence). This CDR3 comprises 14 residues. Trimming took 3 bases from V and 3 from J; bases not matched to a gene: 5. DNA for the CDR3: TGTGCCAGCAGCTTTATAGCGGGTAGCTACGAGCAGTACTTC. Translating gives CASSFIAGSYEQYF.

The chain links TRBV29-1 to TRBJ2-2; tentatively, D is TRBD1 (6 bases). Trimming removed 7 bases from V and 7 bases from J, with 25 bases in between. The CDR3 extends over 16 amino acids. Germline V lookup: CDR1 SQVTM, CDR2 ANQGSEA. The CDR3 here is CSATRAEGGIGGELFF. CDR3 nucleotide sequence: TGCAGCGCCACCAGGGCGGAAGGGGGTATTGGCGGGGAGCTGTTTTTT.

CDR3 DNA sequence: TGTGCCAGTAGTATAGATCTTCGGGGGAGCTCCTACAATGAGCAGTTCTTC. Protein: CASSIDLRGSSYNEQFF. The chain joins TRBV19 to TRBJ2-1; D may be TRBD2 (6 bases). Germline values: CDR1 LNHDA, CDR2 SQIVND (reference sequence). V was cut by 0 bases and J by 0 bases, with 12 bases left in between. The CDR3 length is 17 residues.

The chain employs TRBV20-1 and TRBJ2-1, with D maybe TRBD2 (5 bases). In germline, CDR1 is DFQATT, CDR2 SNEGSKA (reference sequence). The CDR3 contains 11 residues. Trimming stripped 2 bases from V and 10 bases from J, with 9 bases between. This chain's CDR3 is CSARREYEQFF. CDR3 nucleotide sequence: TGCAGTGCTAGAAGGGAGTACGAGCAGTTCTTC.

V and J are TRBV29-1 and TRBJ2-7, with 15 bases aligning to TRBD2. The CDR3 contains 16 residues. Germline V gene lookup returns CDR1 SQVTM and CDR2 ANQGSEA. V was pared by 4 bases and J by 0 bases, with 4 bases of the junction left unmatched. CDR3 DNA: TGCAGCGTTGCGGGGACTAGCGGGAGGACCTCCTACGAGCAGTACTTC. It encodes CSVAGTSGRTSYEQYF.

The chain uses TRBV29-1 and TRBJ2-7; 11 bases align to TRBD1. J gave up 4 bases and V 4 bases, and 3 bases lay outside the gene matches. The CDR3 has 13 residues. Germline loops: CDR1 SQVTM, CDR2 ANQGSEA. The CDR3 coding sequence is TGCAGCGTTGCCGGGACAGGGGGATACGAGCAGTACTTC. As protein: CSVAGTGGYEQYF.

This rearrangement joins TRBV9 to TRBJ1-2, with a possible D match to TRBD1 (5 bases). Germline V lookup: CDR1 SGDLS, CDR2 YYNGEE. The CDR3 totals 13 residues. V was shortened by 7 bases and J by 1 base, with 11 bases between the two germline ends. Here the CDR3 reads CASGMDNNYGYTF. The CDR3 DNA follows: TGTGCCAGCGGGATGGACAATAACTATGGCTACACCTTC.

The chain joins TRBV27 to TRBJ2-7, with a tentative D call TRBD1 (5 bases). The CDR3 is 14 amino acids. Looked up from germline, CDR1 is MNHEY and CDR2 is SMNVEV (reference sequence). V was cut by 4 bases and J by 4 bases, with 14 bases left in between. CDR3 coding DNA: TGTGCCAGCAGTTCGATAGACAGTGTATACGAGCAGTACTTC. It encodes CASSSIDSVYEQYF.

The chain links TRBV15 to TRBJ2-2; TRBD1 agrees at 10 bases. After removal of 5 bases from V and 3 bases from J, the junction contained 3 bases not matched to a gene. CDR3 length: 15 residues. CDR1 is LNHNV and CDR2 is YYDKDF in the germline V gene (reference sequence). The CDR3 reads CATSQGQGYTGELFF. CDR3 DNA sequence: TGTGCCACCAGCCAGGGACAGGGGTACACCGGGGAGCTGTTTTTT.

In DNA form, the CDR3 reads TGTGCCAGCAGTAGTCCTTTCGGAGGGGCCCAGTACTTC. Protein product: CASSSPFGGAQYF. The chain couples TRBV9 to TRBJ2-5; weak D call: TRBD2 (6 bases). Trimming removed 5 bases from V and 9 bases from J, with 17 bases in between. Germline assignment: CDR1 SGDLS and CDR2 YYNGEE. This CDR3 is 13 amino acids long. The full variable domain, its missing parts supplied by reference TRBV9 and TRBJ2-5, is DSGVTQTPKHLITATGQRVTLRCSPRSGDLSVYWYQQSLDQGLQFLIQYYNGEERAKGNILERFSAQQFPDLHSELNLSSLELGDSALYFCASSSPFGGAQYFGPGTRLLVL.

CDR3 in DNA: TGTGCTACTGCCGCGGCTAGCGGGGAAGAGACCCAGTACTTC. This codes for CATAAASGEETQYF. The chain has TRBV24-1 and TRBJ2-5, with TRBD2 matching 9 bases. CDR1 is KGHDR and CDR2 is SFDVKD in the germline V gene. This CDR3 is built from 14 residues.

The J gene is TRBJ2-1, the V gene TRBV24-1; 9 nucleotides agree with TRBD1. The ends lost 3 bases at V and 4 bases at J; junction bases unmatched: 9. The CDR3 runs to 17 residues. Germline-derived CDR1 and CDR2 are KGHDR and SFDVKD. CDR3 loop: CATSDLTGTGSYNEQFF. The DNA for the CDR3 is TGTGCCACCAGTGATCTGACAGGGACAGGGTCTTACAATGAGCAGTTCTTC.

V gene TRBV6-2 or TRBV6-3 combines with J gene TRBJ1-1; tentatively, D is TRBD1 (5 bases). CDR3 size: 13 residues. The ends were cut back, 8 bases at V and 1 base at J, with 11 bases in the middle. Germline loops: CDR1 MNHEY, CDR2 SVGEGT. CDR3: CASAPQGNTEAFF. The CDR3, as DNA: TGTGCCAGCGCCCCGCAGGGGAACACTGAAGCTTTCTTT.

The count of this clonotype is one. The chain is built from TRBV7-2 and TRBJ2-7; D remains unclear. The CDR3 is made up of 14 amino acids. Germline V gene lookup returns CDR1 SGHTA and CDR2 FQGNSA. V was cut by 5 bases and J by 2 bases, with 13 bases left in between. This CDR3 is CASSRLPVTYEQYF. As DNA, the CDR3 is TGTGCCAGCAGCCGACTGCCCGTAACCTACGAGCAGTACTTC.

V is TRBV12-3 or TRBV12-4 and J is TRBJ2-5, with TRBD2 as a possible D gene (6 bases). Between the trimmed V and J ends, which lost 3 bases and 4 bases, there was a span of 12 bases. The CDR3 loop spans 14 amino acids. The CDR3 DNA follows: TGTGCCAGCAGTTTGGAGGGAGGACCAGAGACCCAGTACTTC. It yields the protein CASSLEGGPETQYF.

The chain is built from TRBV29-1 and TRBJ1-1; possible D gene TRBD1, 5 bases. Germline lookup yields CDR1 SQVTM and CDR2 ANQGSEA. The V end was cut by 6 bases, the J end by 0 bases, with 11 bases between. The CDR3 loop spans 13 amino acids. CDR3 DNA: TGCAGCGTGCCGGGACCTATGAACACTGAAGCTTTCTTT. Translated, it gives CSVPGPMNTEAFF.

This rearrangement joins TRBV9 to TRBJ2-1; TRBD1 agrees at 7 bases. The germline V gene encodes CDR1 SGDLS and CDR2 YYNGEE. This CDR3 region has 13 residues. The ends lost 4 bases at V and 4 bases at J; junction bases unmatched: 2. Here the CDR3 reads CASSPQGYNEQFF. For the CDR3, the DNA is TGTGCCAGCAGCCCACAGGGGTACAATGAGCAGTTCTTC.

V usage is TRBV5-6 and J usage is TRBJ2-1; D unclear. Germline loops: CDR1 SGHDT, CDR2 YYEEEE. Deletions cut 4 bases from V and 0 bases from J, with 17 bases between. This CDR3 is 17 amino acids long. The CDR3 DNA reads as TGTGCCAGCAGCCCCCGACGGCCCCTCTCCTCCTACAATGAGCAGTTCTTC. Amino acids: CASSPRRPLSSYNEQFF.

This clonotype was seen only once. This chain joins TRBV28 and TRBJ2-7; no clear D. This CDR3 comprises 15 residues. Trimming stripped 5 bases from V and 3 bases from J, with 17 bases between. Germline values: CDR1 MDHEN, CDR2 SYDVKM. The CDR3 region is CASSPLTRADYEQYF. The CDR3 nucleotides are TGTGCCAGCAGTCCTTTGACCCGGGCCGACTACGAGCAGTACTTC. Complete variable domain (other parts from reference TRBV28 and TRBJ2-7): DVKVTQSSRYLVKRTGEKVFLECVQDMDHENMFWYRQDPGLGLRLIYFSYDVKMKEKGDIPEGYSVSREKKERFSLILESASTNQTSMYLCASSPLTRADYEQYFGPGTRLTVT.

The V and J genes are TRBV19 and TRBJ1-1; tentative D call: TRBD1 (6 bases). The CDR3 is made up of 13 amino acids. Trimming left V 7 bases short and J 4 bases short, with 13 bases between. Germline CDR1 and CDR2: LNHDA and SQIVND (reference sequence). The CDR3 DNA is TGTGCCAGTAAGGACAGCCCGGCCACTGAAGCTTTCTTT. Translated: CASKDSPATEAFF. The variable domain in full, with the rest retrieved from reference TRBV19 and TRBJ1-1, is DGGITQSPKYLFRKEGQNVTLSCEQNLNHDAMYWYRQDPGQGLRLIYYSQIVNDFQKGDIAEGYSVSREKKESFPLTVTSAQKNPTAFYLCASKDSPATEAFFGQGTRLTVV.